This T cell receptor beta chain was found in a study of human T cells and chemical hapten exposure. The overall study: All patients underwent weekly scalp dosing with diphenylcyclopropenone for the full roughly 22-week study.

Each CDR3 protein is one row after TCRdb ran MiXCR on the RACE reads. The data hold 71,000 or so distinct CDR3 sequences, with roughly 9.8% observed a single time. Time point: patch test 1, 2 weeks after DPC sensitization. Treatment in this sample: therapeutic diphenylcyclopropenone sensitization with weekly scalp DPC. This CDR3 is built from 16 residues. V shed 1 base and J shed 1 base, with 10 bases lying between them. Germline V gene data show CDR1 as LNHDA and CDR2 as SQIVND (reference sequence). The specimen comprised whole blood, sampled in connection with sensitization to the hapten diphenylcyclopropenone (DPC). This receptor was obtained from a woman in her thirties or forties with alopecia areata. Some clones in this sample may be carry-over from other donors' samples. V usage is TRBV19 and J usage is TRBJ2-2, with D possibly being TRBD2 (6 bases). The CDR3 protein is CASSIGLEGNTGELFF. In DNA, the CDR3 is TGTGCCAGTAGTATAGGATTGGAGGGGAACACCGGGGAGCTGTTTTTT.